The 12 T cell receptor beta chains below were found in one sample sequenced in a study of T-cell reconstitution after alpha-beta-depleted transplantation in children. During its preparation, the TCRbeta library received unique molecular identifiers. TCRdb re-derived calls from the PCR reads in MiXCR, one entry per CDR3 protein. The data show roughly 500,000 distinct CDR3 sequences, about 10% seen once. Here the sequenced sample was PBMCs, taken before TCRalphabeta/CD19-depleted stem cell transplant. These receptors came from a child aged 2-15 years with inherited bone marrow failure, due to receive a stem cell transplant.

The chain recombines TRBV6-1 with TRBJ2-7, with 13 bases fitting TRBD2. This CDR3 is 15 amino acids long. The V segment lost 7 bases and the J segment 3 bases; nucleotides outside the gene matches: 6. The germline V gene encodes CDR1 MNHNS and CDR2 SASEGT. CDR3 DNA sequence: TGTGCCAGCACCCAACTAGCGGGAGGGGACTACGAGCAGTACTTC. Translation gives CASTQLAGGDYEQYF.

The CDR3: CASSYDRPGNTEAFF. Written as DNA, the CDR3 is TGTGCCAGCAGTTACGACAGGCCTGGGAACACTGAAGCTTTCTTT. The chain joins TRBV6-5 to TRBJ1-1, with D maybe TRBD1 (6 bases). The CDR3 length is 15 residues. CDR1 MNHEY and CDR2 SVGAGI come from the germline V gene. Trimming removed 2 bases from V and 1 base from J, with 11 bases in between.

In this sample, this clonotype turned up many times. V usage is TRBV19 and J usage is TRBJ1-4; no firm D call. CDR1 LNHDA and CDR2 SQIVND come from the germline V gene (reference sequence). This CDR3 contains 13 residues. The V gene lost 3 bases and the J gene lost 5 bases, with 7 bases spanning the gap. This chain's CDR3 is CASSIIANEKLFF. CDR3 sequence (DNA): TGTGCCAGTAGTATTATCGCGAATGAAAAACTGTTTTTT. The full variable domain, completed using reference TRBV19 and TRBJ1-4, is DGGITQSPKYLFRKEGQNVTLSCEQNLNHDAMYWYRQDPGQGLRLIYYSQIVNDFQKGDIAEGYSVSREKKESFPLTVTSAQKNPTAFYLCASSIIANEKLFFGSGTQLSVL.

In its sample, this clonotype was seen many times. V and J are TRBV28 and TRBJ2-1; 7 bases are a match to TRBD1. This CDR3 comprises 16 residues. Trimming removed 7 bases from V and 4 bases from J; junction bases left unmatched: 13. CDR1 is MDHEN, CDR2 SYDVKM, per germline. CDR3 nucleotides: TGTGCCAGCACCCCCGGACAGGTACTTCTTTACAATGAGCAGTTCTTC. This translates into CASTPGQVLLYNEQFF. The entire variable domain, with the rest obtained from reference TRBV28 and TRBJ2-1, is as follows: DVKVTQSSRYLVKRTGEKVFLECVQDMDHENMFWYRQDPGLGLRLIYFSYDVKMKEKGDIPEGYSVSREKKERFSLILESASTNQTSMYLCASTPGQVLLYNEQFFGPGTRLTVL.

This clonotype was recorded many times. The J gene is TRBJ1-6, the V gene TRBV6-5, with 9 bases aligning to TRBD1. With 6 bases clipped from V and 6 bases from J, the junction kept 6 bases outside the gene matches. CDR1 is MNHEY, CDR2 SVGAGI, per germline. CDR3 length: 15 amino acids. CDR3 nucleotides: TGTGCCAGCAGAGAACAGGGGGCAGGTAATTCACCCCTCCACTTT. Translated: CASREQGAGNSPLHF.

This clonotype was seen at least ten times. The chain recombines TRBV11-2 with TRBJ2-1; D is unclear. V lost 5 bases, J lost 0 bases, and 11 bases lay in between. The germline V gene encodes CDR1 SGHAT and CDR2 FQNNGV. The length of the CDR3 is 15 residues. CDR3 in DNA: TGTGCCAGCAGCCCGGAACCAAGCTCCTACAATGAGCAGTTCTTC. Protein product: CASSPEPSSYNEQFF.

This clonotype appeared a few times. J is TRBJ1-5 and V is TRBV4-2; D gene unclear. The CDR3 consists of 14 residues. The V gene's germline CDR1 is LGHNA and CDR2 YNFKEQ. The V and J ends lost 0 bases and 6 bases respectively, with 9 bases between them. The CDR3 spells CASSQDGSGQPQHF. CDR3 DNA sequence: TGTGCCAGCAGCCAAGATGGATCAGGTCAGCCCCAGCATTTT.

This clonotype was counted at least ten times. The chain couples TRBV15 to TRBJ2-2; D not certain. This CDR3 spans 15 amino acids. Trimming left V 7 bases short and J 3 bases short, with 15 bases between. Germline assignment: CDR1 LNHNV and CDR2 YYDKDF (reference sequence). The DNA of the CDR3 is TGTGCCACCAAGGCCGTAGAACGAGACACCGGGGAGCTGTTTTTT. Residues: CATKAVERDTGELFF.

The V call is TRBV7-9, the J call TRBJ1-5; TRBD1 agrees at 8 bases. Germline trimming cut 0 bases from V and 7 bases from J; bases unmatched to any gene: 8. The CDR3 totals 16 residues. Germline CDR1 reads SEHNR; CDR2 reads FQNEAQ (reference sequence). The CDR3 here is CASSLAVPGGRQPQHF. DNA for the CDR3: TGTGCCAGCAGCTTAGCGGTGCCAGGGGGCAGGCAGCCCCAGCATTTT.

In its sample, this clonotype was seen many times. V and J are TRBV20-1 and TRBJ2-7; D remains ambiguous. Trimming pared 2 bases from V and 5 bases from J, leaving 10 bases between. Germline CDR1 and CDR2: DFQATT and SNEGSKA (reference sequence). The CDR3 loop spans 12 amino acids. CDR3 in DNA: TGCAGTGCTAGACCACCGTCCCACGAGCAGTACTTC. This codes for CSARPPSHEQYF.

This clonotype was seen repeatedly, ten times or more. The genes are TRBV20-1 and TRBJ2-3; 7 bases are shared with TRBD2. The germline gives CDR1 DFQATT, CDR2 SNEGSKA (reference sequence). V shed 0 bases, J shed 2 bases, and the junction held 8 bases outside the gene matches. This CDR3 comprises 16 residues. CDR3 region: CSARDLGGVHTDTQYF. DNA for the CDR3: TGCAGTGCTAGAGATTTGGGAGGGGTGCACACAGATACGCAGTATTTT.

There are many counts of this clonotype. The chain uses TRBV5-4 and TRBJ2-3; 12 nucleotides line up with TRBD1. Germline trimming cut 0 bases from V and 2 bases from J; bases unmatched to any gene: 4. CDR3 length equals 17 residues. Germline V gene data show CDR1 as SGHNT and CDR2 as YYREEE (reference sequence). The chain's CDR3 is CASSLGGTGGYTDTQYF. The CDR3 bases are TGTGCCAGCAGCTTGGGGGGGACAGGGGGCTACACAGATACGCAGTATTTT.